This T cell receptor (beta chain) stems from a study of blood T cell repertoires in COVID-19. About the research overall: The origin of the acute and convalescent COVID-19 samples was the United States, Italy and Spain.

V lost 4 bases and J lost 9; bases outside the gene matches: 17. The germline CDR1 and CDR2 sequences are PRHDT and FYEKMQ (reference sequence). The CDR3 is 16 amino acids. The authors' processing: Scientists estimated how many nucleated cells there were by amplifying reference gene primers. Sequenced by immunoSEQ multiplex PCR; TCRdb stores in-frame clones only, minus some. The V and J calls and the clone size are those of that table, but D and trimming were determined from the DNA. Among hundreds of thousands of clones listed, 88% were seen once. The sequence derives from a woman between 50 and 59 years old who had recovered from COVID-19. J is TRBJ2-7 and V is TRBV13; 8 bases agree with TRBD1. Sequences were obtained from PBMCs or T cells enriched from blood (not recorded which). The CDR3 DNA is TGTGCCAGCAGCTCTTATGCCCGGGACAGGCCCCAGGGGCAGTACTTC. Amino acids: CASSSYARDRPQGQYF.